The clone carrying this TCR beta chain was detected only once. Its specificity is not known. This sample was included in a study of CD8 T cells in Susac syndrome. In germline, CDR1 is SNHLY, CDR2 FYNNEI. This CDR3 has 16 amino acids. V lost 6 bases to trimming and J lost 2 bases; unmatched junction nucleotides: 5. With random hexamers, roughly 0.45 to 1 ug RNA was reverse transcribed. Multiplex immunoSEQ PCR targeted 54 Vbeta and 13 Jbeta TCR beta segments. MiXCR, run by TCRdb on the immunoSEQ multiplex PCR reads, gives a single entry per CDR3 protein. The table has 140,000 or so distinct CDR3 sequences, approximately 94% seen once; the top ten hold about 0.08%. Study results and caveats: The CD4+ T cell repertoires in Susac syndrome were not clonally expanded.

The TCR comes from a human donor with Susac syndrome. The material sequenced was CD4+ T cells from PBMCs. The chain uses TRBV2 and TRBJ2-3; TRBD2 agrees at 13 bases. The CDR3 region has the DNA TGTGCCAGCAGGGAGACTAGCGGGAGGTCCACAGATACGCAGTATTTT. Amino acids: CASRETSGRSTDTQYF.